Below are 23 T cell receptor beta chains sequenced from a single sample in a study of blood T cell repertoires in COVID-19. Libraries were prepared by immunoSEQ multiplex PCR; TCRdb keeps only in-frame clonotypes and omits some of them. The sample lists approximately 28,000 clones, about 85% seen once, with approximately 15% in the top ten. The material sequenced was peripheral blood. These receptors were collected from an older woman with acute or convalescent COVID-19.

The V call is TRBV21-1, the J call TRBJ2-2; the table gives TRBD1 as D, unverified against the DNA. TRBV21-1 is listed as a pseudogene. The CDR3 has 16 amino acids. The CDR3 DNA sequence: TGTGCCAGCAGCAAAGAGGGGGTTTCCAAGGCCGGGGAGCTGTTTTTT. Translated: CASSKEGVSKAGELFF.

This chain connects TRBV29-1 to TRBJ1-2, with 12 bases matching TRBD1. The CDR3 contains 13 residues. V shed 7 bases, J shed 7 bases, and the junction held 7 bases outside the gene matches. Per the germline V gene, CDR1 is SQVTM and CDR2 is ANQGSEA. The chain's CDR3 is CSGGDRGLRGYTF. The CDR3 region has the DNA TGCAGCGGTGGGGACAGGGGGCTTCGTGGCTACACCTTC.

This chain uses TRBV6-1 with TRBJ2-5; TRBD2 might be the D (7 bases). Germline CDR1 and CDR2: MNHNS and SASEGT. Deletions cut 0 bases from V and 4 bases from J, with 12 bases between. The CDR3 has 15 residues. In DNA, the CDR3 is TGTGCCAGCAGTGAAGCGGGGGGGCGCGGAGAGACCCAGTACTTC. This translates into CASSEAGGRGETQYF.

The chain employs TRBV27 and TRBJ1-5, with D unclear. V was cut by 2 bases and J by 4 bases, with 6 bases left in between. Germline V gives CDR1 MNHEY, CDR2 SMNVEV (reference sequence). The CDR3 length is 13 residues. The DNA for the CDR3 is TGTGCCAGCAGTTTACAGGTAAATCAGCCCCAGCATTTT. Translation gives CASSLQVNQPQHF.

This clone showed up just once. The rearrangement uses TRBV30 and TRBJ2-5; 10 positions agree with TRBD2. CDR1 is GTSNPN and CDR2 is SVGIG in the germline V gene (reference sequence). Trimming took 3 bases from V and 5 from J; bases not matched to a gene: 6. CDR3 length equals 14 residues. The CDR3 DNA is TGTGCCTGGAGGATAACTAGCGGGGTGGAGACCCAGTACTTC. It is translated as CAWRITSGVETQYF.

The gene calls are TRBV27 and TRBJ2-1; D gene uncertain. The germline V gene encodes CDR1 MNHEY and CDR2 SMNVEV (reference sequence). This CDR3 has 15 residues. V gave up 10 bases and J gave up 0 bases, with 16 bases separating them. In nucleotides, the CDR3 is TGTGCCACCCTCCCCTACTGGAGCTCCTACAATGAGCAGTTCTTC. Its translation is CATLPYWSSYNEQFF.

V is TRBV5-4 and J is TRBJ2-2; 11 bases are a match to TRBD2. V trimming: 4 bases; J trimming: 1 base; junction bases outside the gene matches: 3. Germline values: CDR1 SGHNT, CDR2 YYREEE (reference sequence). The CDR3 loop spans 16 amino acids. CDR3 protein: CASSPLAGGNTGELFF. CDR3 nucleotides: TGTGCCAGCAGCCCGCTAGCGGGGGGGAACACCGGGGAGCTGTTTTTT.

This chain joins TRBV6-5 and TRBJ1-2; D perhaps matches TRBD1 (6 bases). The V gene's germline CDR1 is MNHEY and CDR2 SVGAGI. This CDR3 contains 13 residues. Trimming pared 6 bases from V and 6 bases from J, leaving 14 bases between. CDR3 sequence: CASSQQGGDGYTF. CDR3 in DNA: TGTGCCAGCAGCCAACAGGGAGGGGATGGCTACACCTTC.

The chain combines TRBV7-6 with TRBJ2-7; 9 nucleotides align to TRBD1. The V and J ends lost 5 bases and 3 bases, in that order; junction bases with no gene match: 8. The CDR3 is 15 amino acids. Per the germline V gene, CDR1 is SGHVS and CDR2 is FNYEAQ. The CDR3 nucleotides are TGTGCCAGCAGCCCGCGGCCGGACAGGGGCTACGAGCAGTACTTC. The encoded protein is CASSPRPDRGYEQYF.

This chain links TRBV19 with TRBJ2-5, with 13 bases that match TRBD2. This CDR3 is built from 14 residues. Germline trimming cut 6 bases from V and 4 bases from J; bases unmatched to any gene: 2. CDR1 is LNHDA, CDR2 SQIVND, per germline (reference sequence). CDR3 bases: TGTGCCAGTAGACTAGCGGGGGGGTCAGAGACCCAGTACTTC. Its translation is CASRLAGGSETQYF.

CDR3 protein: CATSSTSGGPSTDTQYF. CDR3 nucleotide sequence: TGTGCCACCAGTTCGACTAGCGGGGGGCCTAGCACAGATACGCAGTATTTT. The J gene is TRBJ2-3, the V gene TRBV24-1; TRBD2 agrees at 13 bases. Germline CDR1 KGHDR, CDR2 SFDVKD. The V gene end was trimmed by 6 bases and the J gene end by 0 bases; junction bases not matched to a gene: 5. The CDR3 is 17 residues long.

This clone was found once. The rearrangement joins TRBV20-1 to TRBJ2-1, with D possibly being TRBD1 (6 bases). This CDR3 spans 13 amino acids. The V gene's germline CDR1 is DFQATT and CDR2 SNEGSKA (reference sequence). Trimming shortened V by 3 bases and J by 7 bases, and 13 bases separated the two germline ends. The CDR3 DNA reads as TGCAGTGCTAGTAGGAGAACAGGGAATGAGCAGTTCTTC. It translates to CSASRRTGNEQFF.

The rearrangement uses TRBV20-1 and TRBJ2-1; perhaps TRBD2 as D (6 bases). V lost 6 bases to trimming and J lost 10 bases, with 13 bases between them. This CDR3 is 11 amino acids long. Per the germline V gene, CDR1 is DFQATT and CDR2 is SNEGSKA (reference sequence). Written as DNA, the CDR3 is TGCAGTGCCAAGCGGGCTAGGGAGCAGTTCTTC. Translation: CSAKRAREQFF.

The CDR3 coding sequence is TGTGCCAGCAGTCCGCAGGGACTCGGACACCTGGGGACCCAGTACTTC. Protein: CASSPQGLGHLGTQYF. The chain recombines TRBV6-6 with TRBJ2-5, with a weak D call TRBD2 (6 bases). V was clipped by 5 bases and J by 7 bases, with 23 bases between them. The germline V gene has CDR1 MNHNY and CDR2 SVGAGI (reference sequence). The CDR3 is 16 residues long.

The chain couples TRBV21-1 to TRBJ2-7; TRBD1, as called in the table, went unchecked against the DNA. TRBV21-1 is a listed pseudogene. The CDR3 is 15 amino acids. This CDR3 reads CASSTSGTGMGEQYF. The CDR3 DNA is TGTGCCAGCAGCACTTCAGGGACAGGGATGGGAGAGCAGTACTTC.

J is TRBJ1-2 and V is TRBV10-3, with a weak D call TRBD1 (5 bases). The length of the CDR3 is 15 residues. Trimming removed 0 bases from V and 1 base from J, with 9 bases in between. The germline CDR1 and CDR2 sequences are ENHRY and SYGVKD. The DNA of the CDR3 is TGTGCCATCAGTGAGTCGGGGCAGGGTAACTATGGCTACACCTTC. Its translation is CAISESGQGNYGYTF.

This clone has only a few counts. The chain's CDR3 is CSVGDDRYRGGYTF. CDR3 bases: TGCAGCGTGGGGGATGACAGGTACAGAGGTGGCTACACCTTC. The J gene is TRBJ1-2, the V gene TRBV29-1, with D possibly TRBD1 on 6 matching bases. Trimming pared 6 bases from V and 7 bases from J, leaving 21 bases between. In germline, CDR1 is SQVTM, CDR2 ANQGSEA. CDR3 length: 14 residues.

In nucleotides, the CDR3 is TGCGCCAGCAGCCAAGGGGGAGAAAGACAGGGCTCGAAGAAGGGCTACACCTTC. This codes for CASSQGGERQGSKKGYTF. This chain links TRBV4-1 with TRBJ1-2, with 7 bases aligning to TRBD1. Germline V gives CDR1 MGHRA, CDR2 YSYEKL. With V trimmed by 1 base and J by 8 bases, 19 bases remained unmatched. The CDR3 is 18 amino acids.

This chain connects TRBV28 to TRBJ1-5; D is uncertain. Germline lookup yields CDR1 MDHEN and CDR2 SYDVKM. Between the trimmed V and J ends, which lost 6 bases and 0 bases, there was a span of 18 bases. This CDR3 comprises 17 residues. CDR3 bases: TGTGCCAGCAGCCCCCCTTATCGGGGAAATAGCAATCAGCCCCAGCATTTT. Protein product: CASSPPYRGNSNQPQHF.

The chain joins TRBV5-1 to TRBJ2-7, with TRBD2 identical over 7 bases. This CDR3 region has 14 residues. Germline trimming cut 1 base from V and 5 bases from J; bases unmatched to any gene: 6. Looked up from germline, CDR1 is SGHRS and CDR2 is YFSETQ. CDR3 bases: TGCGCCAGCAGCTTGAGACCGGGGGGACACGAGCAGTACTTC. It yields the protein CASSLRPGGHEQYF.

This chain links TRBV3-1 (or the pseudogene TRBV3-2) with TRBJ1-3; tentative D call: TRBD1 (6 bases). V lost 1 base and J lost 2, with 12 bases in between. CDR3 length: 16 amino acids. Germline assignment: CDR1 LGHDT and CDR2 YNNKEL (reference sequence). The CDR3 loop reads CASSQVGTNAGNTIYF. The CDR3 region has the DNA TGTGCCAGCAGCCAAGTCGGGACAAACGCTGGAAACACCATATATTTT.

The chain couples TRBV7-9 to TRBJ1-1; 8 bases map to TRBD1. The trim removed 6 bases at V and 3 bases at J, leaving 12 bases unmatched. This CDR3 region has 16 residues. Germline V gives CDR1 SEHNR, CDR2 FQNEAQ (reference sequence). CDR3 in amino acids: CASRINRGRGYTEAFF. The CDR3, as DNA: TGTGCCAGCAGAATCAACAGGGGGAGAGGCTACACTGAAGCTTTCTTT.

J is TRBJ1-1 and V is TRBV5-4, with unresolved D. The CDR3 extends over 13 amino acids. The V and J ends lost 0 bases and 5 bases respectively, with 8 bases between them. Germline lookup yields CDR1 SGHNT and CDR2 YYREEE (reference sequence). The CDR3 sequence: CASSLGPGTEAFF. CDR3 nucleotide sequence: TGTGCCAGCAGCTTGGGACCCGGGACTGAAGCTTTCTTT.